Below, 22 T cell receptor beta chains from the same sample are listed, as sequenced in a study of blood T cell repertoires in COVID-19. Repertoires were generated with immunoSEQ multiplex PCR, while TCRdb's copy carries only in-frame clones and drops some. The sample holds some 200,000 clones, around three quarters seen once. The sequenced sample consisted of peripheral blood. These receptors were obtained from a woman in her 70s with acute or convalescent COVID-19.

The chain recombines TRBV6-4 with TRBJ2-1; TRBD2 matches at 13 bases. Germline V gene lookup returns CDR1 MRHNA and CDR2 SNTAGT. The trim removed 6 bases at V and 8 bases at J, leaving 7 bases unmatched. The CDR3 has 15 residues. CDR3 nucleotides: TGTGCCAGCAGCCCGGGACTAGCGGGAAGAGATGAGCAGTTCTTC. Amino acids: CASSPGLAGRDEQFF.

The chain carries TRBV7-9 and TRBJ1-1, with 10 bases aligning to TRBD1. The CDR3 sequence is 17 residues long. Germline V gene data show CDR1 as SEHNR and CDR2 as FQNEAQ (reference sequence). V was clipped by 3 bases and J by 11 bases; unmatched bases: 18. The CDR3 DNA reads TGTGCCAGCAGCTTCGCCACCAACGACAGGGGGCTTAATTTGGCTTTCTTT. It is translated as CASSFATNDRGLNLAFF.

The CDR3 is CASSIGRDQPQHF. CDR3 DNA sequence: TGTGCCAGTAGTATCGGCAGGGATCAGCCCCAGCATTTT. V usage is TRBV19 and J usage is TRBJ1-5, with D possibly matching TRBD1 (5 bases). Germline CDR1 is LNHDA and CDR2 is SQIVND (reference sequence). The CDR3 has 13 residues. V was clipped by 3 bases and J by 5 bases, with 8 bases between them.

V and J are TRBV27 and TRBJ2-7; 8 bases line up with TRBD2. V lost 6 bases to trimming and J lost 8 bases; unmatched junction nucleotides: 9. CDR3 length equals 13 residues. Germline V gene data show CDR1 as MNHEY and CDR2 as SMNVEV (reference sequence). CDR3 loop: CASSMLAGRQQYF. In DNA form, the CDR3 reads TGTGCCAGCAGCATGTTAGCGGGAAGGCAGCAGTACTTC.

The V gene is TRBV5-1, the J gene TRBJ2-5; D may be TRBD2 (7 bases). Germline V CDR1 and CDR2: SGHRS, YFSETQ. Trimming removed 5 bases from V and 7 bases from J, with 18 bases in between. This CDR3 has 14 amino acids. CDR3 DNA sequence: TGCGCCAGCAGGCTGGGGGCCAGGGAGGGGACCCAGTACTTC. Translating gives CASRLGAREGTQYF.

V is TRBV19 and J is TRBJ2-1; D gene ambiguous. CDR3 length equals 13 residues. CDR1 and CDR2 from the germline V gene are LNHDA and SQIVND (reference sequence). Trimming pared 3 bases from V and 3 bases from J, leaving 6 bases between. CDR3 amino acids: CASSIPVYNEQFF. Written as DNA, the CDR3 is TGTGCCAGTAGTATTCCCGTCTACAATGAGCAGTTCTTC.

This clone was picked up one time. This sequence joins TRBV7-8 and TRBJ2-5, with 8 positions matching TRBD2. This CDR3 contains 15 residues. CDR1 is SGHVS and CDR2 is FQNEAQ in the germline V gene. The V segment lost 5 bases and the J segment 1 base; nucleotides outside the gene matches: 6. CDR3 sequence reads: CASSPLAGLQETQYF. In nucleotides, the CDR3 is TGTGCCAGCAGCCCTTTAGCGGGACTCCAAGAGACCCAGTACTTC. The variable domain in full, with the rest retrieved from reference TRBV7-8 and TRBJ2-5, is GAGVSQSPRYKVAKRGQDVALRCDPISGHVSLFWYQQALGQGPEFLTYFQNEAQLDKSGLPSDRFFAERPEGSVSTLKIQRTQQEDSAVYLCASSPLAGLQETQYFGPGTRLLVL.

About this clone: One end of the junction does not line up with germline, which may come from a read error. This sequence joins TRBV7-7 and TRBJ2-7, with 7 positions matching TRBD1. The germline V gene encodes CDR1 SSHAT and CDR2 FNYEAQ (reference sequence). CDR3 length: 13 amino acids. CDR3 in DNA: TGTGCTAGCAGCGCTGACAGGGATGGCGAGCAGTACTTC. It codes for CASSADRDGEQYF.

This clone was recorded once. The gene calls are TRBV29-1 and TRBJ2-6; a weak D match, TRBD1 (6 bases). The CDR3 is 18 residues long. Germline V gene sequence: CDR1 SQVTM, CDR2 ANQGSEA. Trimming took off 4 bases at V and 4 bases at J, with 23 bases between the two ends. The CDR3 sequence is CSVVFLGRGSSGANVLTF. CDR3 in DNA: TGCAGCGTTGTTTTCTTAGGCAGGGGAAGCTCCGGGGCCAACGTCCTGACTTTC. The full variable domain, in which reference TRBV29-1 and TRBJ2-6 provide the parts outside the CDR3, is SAVISQKPSRDICQRGTSLTIQCQVDSQVTMMFWYRQQPGQSLTLIATANQGSEATYESGFVIDKFPISRPNLTFSTLTVSNMSPEDSSIYLCSVVFLGRGSSGANVLTFGAGSRLTVL.

This rearrangement joins TRBV6-5 to TRBJ1-1; 7 positions agree with TRBD1. V lost 8 bases to trimming and J lost 0 bases; unmatched junction nucleotides: 6. Germline V lookup: CDR1 MNHEY, CDR2 SVGAGI. The CDR3 loop spans 14 amino acids. Written as DNA, the CDR3 is TGTGCCAGCCTACGAGGACAGGTGAACACTGAAGCTTTCTTT. It translates to CASLRGQVNTEAFF.

The chain combines TRBV3-1 (or the pseudogene TRBV3-2) with TRBJ2-1; a possible D gene is TRBD2 (6 bases). V was pared by 0 bases and J by 8 bases, with 8 bases between. There are 13 residues in the CDR3. CDR1 and CDR2 (germline): LGHDT, YNNKEL (reference sequence). The CDR3 sequence: CASSQDSGDEQFF. DNA for the CDR3: TGTGCCAGCAGCCAAGATTCGGGAGATGAGCAGTTCTTC.

The chain uses TRBV28 and TRBJ1-5; D uncertain. The CDR3 consists of 15 residues. Trimming removed 6 bases at V and 0 bases at J, with 12 bases between. CDR1 and CDR2 from the germline V gene are MDHEN and SYDVKM. Here the CDR3 DNA reads TGTGCCAGCAGCCTGGTCCGGTATAGCAATCAGCCCCAGCATTTT. Its protein product is CASSLVRYSNQPQHF.

The chain joins TRBV6-1 to TRBJ2-3; 11 positions match TRBD2. The CDR3 contains 18 residues. V lost 4 bases to trimming and J lost 0 bases; unmatched junction nucleotides: 9. Germline values: CDR1 MNHNS, CDR2 SASEGT. The CDR3 is CASSAMPGTSGSTDTQYF. CDR3 coding DNA: TGTGCCAGCAGTGCCATGCCCGGGACTAGCGGTAGCACAGATACGCAGTATTTT.

This clone occurred once. V gene TRBV7-2 combines with J gene TRBJ1-5; TRBD1 agrees at 7 bases. J gave up 4 bases and V 0 bases, and 6 bases lay outside the gene matches. The CDR3 is made up of 16 amino acids. Germline CDR1 reads SGHTA; CDR2 reads FQGNSA. The CDR3 bases are TGTGCCAGCAGCTTAGCGCGACAGGGTGGGAATCAGCCCCAGCATTTT. This encodes CASSLARQGGNQPQHF.

This clone turned up a few times. The genes are TRBV4-1 and TRBJ2-7; D not certain. Trimming took off 3 bases at V and 0 bases at J, with 15 bases between the two ends. In germline, CDR1 is MGHRA, CDR2 YSYEKL. The CDR3 runs to 16 residues. CDR3 nucleotide sequence: TGCGCCAGCAGCCAGCAAACAGACATCTACTCCTACGAGCAGTACTTC. Encoded protein: CASSQQTDIYSYEQYF.

The chain uses TRBV28 and TRBJ2-2; 10 nucleotides line up with TRBD1. V shed 5 bases and J 8 bases; nucleotides not matched to a gene: 8. CDR3 length: 15 amino acids. From germline, CDR1 is MDHEN and CDR2 SYDVKM. The CDR3, as DNA: TGTGCCAGCAGTGTGACAGGGGGCGTCCTTGGGGAGCTGTTTTTT. Protein: CASSVTGGVLGELFF.

The J gene is TRBJ2-1, the V gene TRBV27; TRBD2 might be the D (5 bases). Trimming took off 1 base at V and 2 bases at J, with 9 bases between the two ends. Germline V gene lookup returns CDR1 MNHEY and CDR2 SMNVEV (reference sequence). The CDR3 loop spans 15 amino acids. CDR3 nucleotide sequence: TGTGCCAGCAGTTTATTCGGGGATACCTACAATGAGCAGTTCTTC. The encoded protein is CASSLFGDTYNEQFF.

To note about this clone: A single base separates this from a much larger clone, so it may be a read error. The CDR3: CASSPGTDYGYTF. The CDR3, as DNA: TGTGCCAGCAGCCCCGGGACAGACTATGGCTACACCTTC. The chain couples TRBV14 to TRBJ1-2; TRBD1 matches at 7 bases. The trim removed 4 bases at V and 3 bases at J, leaving 2 bases unmatched. Germline CDR1 reads SGHDN; CDR2 reads FVKESK. This CDR3 region has 13 residues.

This chain connects TRBV12-3 or TRBV12-4 to TRBJ2-2; 7 bases line up with TRBD1. The CDR3 has 12 amino acids. Trimming removed 6 bases from V and 6 bases from J; junction bases left unmatched: 1. CDR3 coding DNA: TGTGCCAGCAGGCAGGGGGCCGGGGAGCTGTTTTTT. This encodes CASRQGAGELFF.

The chain couples TRBV19 to TRBJ2-3, with 9 bases matching TRBD2. The CDR3 is 15 residues long. The V and J ends lost 5 bases and 0 bases, in that order; junction bases with no gene match: 3. The germline V gene has CDR1 LNHDA and CDR2 SQIVND (reference sequence). The CDR3 is CASSLTSGSTDTQYF. The DNA for the CDR3 is TGTGCCAGTAGTTTGACTAGCGGTAGCACAGATACGCAGTATTTT.

This chain joins TRBV7-8 and TRBJ2-2, with a tentative D call TRBD1 (6 bases). Between the trimmed V and J ends, which lost 2 bases and 3 bases, there was a span of 10 bases. Germline CDR1 is SGHVS and CDR2 is FQNEAQ. The CDR3 length is 15 residues. In nucleotides, the CDR3 is TGTGCCAGCAGCTTAATCTCAGGGGACACCGGGGAGCTGTTTTTT. Translated, it gives CASSLISGDTGELFF.

The J gene is TRBJ2-1, the V gene TRBV3-1 (or the pseudogene TRBV3-2); 7 bases line up with TRBD2. Germline trimming cut 0 bases from V and 6 bases from J; bases unmatched to any gene: 14. Germline CDR1 reads LGHDT; CDR2 reads YNNKEL (reference sequence). The CDR3 runs to 18 residues. The CDR3 DNA is TGTGCCAGCAGCCAAGAGATGTTCAGGGACTATAGGGGCAATGAGCAGTTCTTC. This encodes CASSQEMFRDYRGNEQFF.